These 7 T cell receptor beta chains originate from one sample sequenced in a study of blood T cell repertoires in COVID-19. TCRdb's table, derived via immunoSEQ multiplex PCR, lists solely in-frame clones and lacks some. The data contain more than 200,000 clones, under 90% of them singletons. The sample was peripheral blood. The receptor set was obtained from a man between 60 and 75 years old with acute or convalescent COVID-19.

The chain employs TRBV19 and TRBJ2-1; 7 positions match TRBD2. CDR3 size: 13 residues. The ends lost 7 bases at V and 9 bases at J; junction bases unmatched: 9. From germline, CDR1 is LNHDA and CDR2 SQIVND (reference sequence). CDR3 sequence reads: CASKGRARPEQFF. CDR3 nucleotide sequence: TGTGCCAGTAAGGGGAGGGCCCGTCCTGAGCAGTTCTTC.

This clone was seen ten or more times. The chain is built from TRBV5-4 and TRBJ2-5, with 8 bases matching TRBD2. Germline trimming cut 3 bases from V and 2 bases from J; bases unmatched to any gene: 3. CDR3 length: 14 residues. Germline V gene data show CDR1 as SGHNT and CDR2 as YYREEE (reference sequence). The CDR3 bases are TGTGCCAGCAGCTCGCTAGCGGGTCAAGAGACCCAGTACTTC. Translated: CASSSLAGQETQYF.

This sequence joins TRBV28 and TRBJ1-2; 7 bases fit TRBD1. The trim removed 10 bases at V and 1 base at J, leaving 6 bases unmatched. CDR1 is MDHEN and CDR2 is SYDVKM in the germline V gene. The CDR3 totals 13 residues. CDR3 in amino acids: CATPNRGNYGYTF. CDR3 bases: TGTGCCACCCCTAACAGGGGTAACTATGGCTACACCTTC.

This chain uses TRBV18 with TRBJ2-3; a possible D gene is TRBD2 (5 bases). With 0 bases removed from V and 4 bases from J, the gap between germline ends came to 11 bases. Germline assignment: CDR1 KGHSH and CDR2 LQKENI. The CDR3 covers 15 residues. The CDR3 DNA reads as TGTGCCAGCTCACCACCGCGGGTGAGGGCAGATACGCAGTATTTT. Encoded protein: CASSPPRVRADTQYF.

The chain recombines TRBV30 with TRBJ2-3; weak D call: TRBD2 (6 bases). CDR1 is GTSNPN and CDR2 is SVGIG in the germline V gene (reference sequence). This CDR3 has 13 amino acids. V was trimmed by 5 bases and J by 2 bases, leaving 11 bases between them. The CDR3 nucleotides are TGTGCCTGGGGCGAGCGGGCCACAGATACGCAGTATTTT. Translating it yields CAWGERATDTQYF.

The chain uses TRBV12-3 or TRBV12-4 and TRBJ1-4, with D unclear. This CDR3 spans 13 amino acids. V lost 5 bases to trimming and J lost 3 bases, with 7 bases between them. CDR3 amino acids: CASSRAANEKLFF. DNA for the CDR3: TGTGCCAGCAGTAGAGCTGCTAATGAAAAACTGTTTTTT.

This clone has only one observation. V and J are TRBV15 and TRBJ2-1, with D perhaps TRBD1 (5 bases). Germline values: CDR1 LNHNV, CDR2 YYDKDF (reference sequence). This CDR3 is built from 15 residues. Trimming removed 4 bases from V and 2 bases from J, with 12 bases in between. The CDR3 sequence is CATSKDNWAYNEQFF. The CDR3 nucleotides read TGTGCCACCAGCAAGGACAACTGGGCCTACAATGAGCAGTTCTTC.